This T cell receptor (beta chain) was identified in a study of blood T cell repertoires in COVID-19. The assay was immunoSEQ multiplex PCR, and TCRdb's table has in-frame clones only and misses some. The data contain 100,000 to 150,000 clones, less than 90% of them seen just once; the ten biggest clones take up 1.4%. This clone was seen just once. The sample taken for sequencing was peripheral blood. The receptor was derived from a man aged 55 to 69 with acute or convalescent COVID-19.

CDR3 sequence reads: CASSLGTGGYTEAFF. CDR3 nucleotides: TGCGCCAGCAGCTTGGGTACAGGGGGTTACACTGAAGCTTTCTTT. The rearrangement joins TRBV5-1 to TRBJ1-1, with 8 bases fitting TRBD1. The CDR3 covers 15 residues. Germline CDR1 is SGHRS and CDR2 is YFSETQ. Unmatched junction bases numbered 4, after V lost 0 bases and J lost 3 bases.